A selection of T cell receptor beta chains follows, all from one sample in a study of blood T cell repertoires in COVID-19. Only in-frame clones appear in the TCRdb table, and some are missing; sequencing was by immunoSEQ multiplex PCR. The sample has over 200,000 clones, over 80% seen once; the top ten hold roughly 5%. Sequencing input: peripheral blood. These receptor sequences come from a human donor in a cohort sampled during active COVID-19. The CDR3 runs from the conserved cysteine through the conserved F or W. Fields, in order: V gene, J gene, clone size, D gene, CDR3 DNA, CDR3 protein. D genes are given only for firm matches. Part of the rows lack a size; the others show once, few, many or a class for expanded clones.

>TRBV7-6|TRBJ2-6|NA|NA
TGTGCCAGCAGCTTTCACAGGGCCCCGTCCTCTGGGGCCAACGTCCTGACTTTC
CASSFHRAPSSGANVLTF
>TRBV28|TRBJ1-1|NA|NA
TGTGCCAGCAGTTTGCCCGGGTACACAGCTTTCTTT
CASSLPGYTAFF
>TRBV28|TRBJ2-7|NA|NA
TGTGCCTATACAGGATTCTACGAGCAGTACTTC
CAYTGFYEQYF
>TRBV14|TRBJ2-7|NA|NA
TGTGCCAGCAGCCAAGTTCGCCCAGGCAACGAGCAGTACTTC
CASSQVRPGNEQYF
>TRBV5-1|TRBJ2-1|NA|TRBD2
TGCGCCAGCAGCTTGGGGTACAGCGGGAGGGAGTCGGAGTTCTTC
CASSLGYSGRESEFF
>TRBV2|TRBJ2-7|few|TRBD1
TGTGCCAGCAGTGCAGGGGGCTACGAGCAGTACTTC
CASSAGGYEQYF
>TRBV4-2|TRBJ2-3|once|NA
TGTGCCAGCAGCCAAAGAGGGCTCACAGATACGCAGTATTTT
CASSQRGLTDTQYF
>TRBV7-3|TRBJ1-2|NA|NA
TGTGCCAGCAGCTTAATCTCGGGAAAGGGCTACACCTTC
CASSLISGKGYTF
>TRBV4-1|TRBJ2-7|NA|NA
TGCGCCAGCAGCCAAGATGGAGGCGGAGCCTACGAGCAGTACTTC
CASSQDGGGAYEQYF
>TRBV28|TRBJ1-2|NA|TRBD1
TGTGCCAGCAGTTTAACGGGACAGGACTATGGCTACACCTTC
CASSLTGQDYGYTF
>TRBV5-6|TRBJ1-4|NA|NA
TGTGCCAGCAGCTTCAAAGGGGCAGGGGAAAAACTGTTTTTT
CASSFKGAGEKLFF
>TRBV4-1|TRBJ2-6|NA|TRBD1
TGCGCCAGCAGCCATAATCATCGGACAGGGCTCAACTCTGGGGCCAACGTCCTGACTTTC
CASSHNHRTGLNSGANVLTF
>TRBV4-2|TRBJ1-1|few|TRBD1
TGTGCCAGCAGCCAAGGGGAGGAGGGGGCCACGAACACTGAAGCTTTCTTT
CASSQGEEGATNTEAFF
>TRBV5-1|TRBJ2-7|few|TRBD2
TGCGCCAGCAGCTATCTAGCGGGAGTCTCCTACGAGCAGTACTTC
CASSYLAGVSYEQYF
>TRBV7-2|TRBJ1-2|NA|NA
TGTGCCAGCAGCTCGACAGGTGACCATGGCTACACCTTC
CASSSTGDHGYTF
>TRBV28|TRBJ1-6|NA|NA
TGTGCCAGCAGCTATGGGGGGGTGAATAATTCACCCCTCCACTTT
CASSYGGVNNSPLHF
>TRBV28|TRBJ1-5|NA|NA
TGTGCCAGCAGCCCCTTGGGAGGGAGGGGTGGCAATCAGCCCCAGCATTTT
CASSPLGGRGGNQPQHF
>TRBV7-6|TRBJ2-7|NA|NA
TGTGCCAGCAGCCCGAGAGGTGATGATAGCTCCTACGAGCAGTACTTC
CASSPRGDDSSYEQYF
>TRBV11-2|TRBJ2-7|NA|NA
TGTGCCAGCAGCTTCGAGGCCAGGGTCGAGCAGTACTTC
CASSFEARVEQYF
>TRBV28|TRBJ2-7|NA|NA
TGTGCCAGCGAGAGACCGGGACAAACCTACGAGCAGTACTTC
CASERPGQTYEQYF
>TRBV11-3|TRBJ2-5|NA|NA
TGTGCCAGCAGCTCGGATCCGGGAAACCAAGAGACCCAGTACTTC
CASSSDPGNQETQYF
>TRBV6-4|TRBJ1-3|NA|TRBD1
TGTGCCAGCAGTGACCCGTCGACAGGGGAGCGGTCCACCATATATTTT
CASSDPSTGERSTIYF
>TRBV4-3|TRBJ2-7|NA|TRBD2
TGCGCCAGCAGCCAAGTACGGACTAGCGGGAGCTACTCCTACGAGCAGTACTTC
CASSQVRTSGSYSYEQYF
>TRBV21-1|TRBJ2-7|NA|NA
TGTGCCAGGCTCAGGTGGGGGCGAGTCTCCCGTTACGAGCAGTACTTC
CARLRWGRVSRYEQYF
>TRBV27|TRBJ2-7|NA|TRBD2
TGTGCCAGCAGTTTACTAGCGGACTACGAGCAGTACTTC
CASSLLADYEQYF
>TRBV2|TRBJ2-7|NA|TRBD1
TGTGCCGGAGCGGAGACAGGGGGCCACGAGCAGTACTTC
CAGAETGGHEQYF
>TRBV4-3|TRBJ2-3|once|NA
TGCGCCAGCAGCCAAGCTCCATGGAGAGATACGCAGTATTTT
CASSQAPWRDTQYF
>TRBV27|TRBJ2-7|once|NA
TGTGCCAGCAGTTCGATTAGCGGAGGGATGAGGGGTTACGAGCAGTACTTC
CASSSISGGMRGYEQYF
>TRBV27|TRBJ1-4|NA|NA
TGTGCCAGCAGTCCCCGGACAGATGGTAATGAAAAACTGTTTTTT
CASSPRTDGNEKLFF
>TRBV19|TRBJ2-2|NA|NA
TGTGCCAGTAGTATAGCAGGGGCGGCCGGGGAGCTGTTTTTT
CASSIAGAAGELFF
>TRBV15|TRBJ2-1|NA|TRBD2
TGTGCCACCAGCGCCCCACTAGCGGGAGTCGACAATGAGCAGTTCTTC
CATSAPLAGVDNEQFF
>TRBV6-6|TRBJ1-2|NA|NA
TGTGCCAGCAGCATACGGGGACACCCGAACTATGGCTACACCTTC
CASSIRGHPNYGYTF
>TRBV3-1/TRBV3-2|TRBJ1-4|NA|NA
TGTGCCAGCAGCCGGCTAACAGGGCTCGGAGAAAAACTGTTTTTT
CASSRLTGLGEKLFF
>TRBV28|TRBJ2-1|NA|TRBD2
TGTGCCAGCAGTTGGGGAGCGGGAGGTTACAATGAGCAGTTCTTC
CASSWGAGGYNEQFF
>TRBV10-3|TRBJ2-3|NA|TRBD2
TGTGCCATAGGGGCGGGAGGCACAGATACGCAGTATTTT
CAIGAGGTDTQYF
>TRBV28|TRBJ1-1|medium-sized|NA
TGTGCCAGCAGTTTGACCCAAGGGGGAGTAGCTTTCTTT
CASSLTQGGVAFF
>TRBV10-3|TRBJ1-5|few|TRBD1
TGTGCCATCAGTGAGCCGACAGGGGTCGGGAATCAGCCCCAGCATTTT
CAISEPTGVGNQPQHF
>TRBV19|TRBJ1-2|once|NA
TGTGCCAGTAGTATGGTGGGCAGCGGGGGCTACACCTTC
CASSMVGSGGYTF
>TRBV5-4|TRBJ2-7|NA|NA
TGTGCCAGCAGCTCGCCGACAGGCACCTACGAGCAGTACTTC
CASSSPTGTYEQYF
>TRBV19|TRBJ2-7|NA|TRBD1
TGTGCCAGTAGTATTCGACAGGGAAGGGGCGAGCAGTACTTC
CASSIRQGRGEQYF
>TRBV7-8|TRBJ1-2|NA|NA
TGTGCCAGCAGCGGACAGAACAGCTATGGCTACACCTTC
CASSGQNSYGYTF